The clone carrying this TCR beta chain was seen ten or more times. Germline CDR1 is LGHNA and CDR2 is YSLEER. The CDR3 is 15 residues long. V dropped 1 base and J dropped 2 bases, with 12 bases sitting between them. The use of genomic DNA as template underpinned the TCR beta VDJ and CDR3 profiling. MiXCR, run by TCRdb on the reads, gives a single entry per CDR3 protein. The table includes approximately 130,000 distinct CDR3 sequences, almost 40% detected once. This entry is derived from a study of CD8+CD57+ T cells in acquired aplastic anemia. Previously, flow cytometry had revealed CD8+CD57+ cell expansion in the patients chosen for sequencing. A severe acquired aplastic anemia diagnosis applied to all patients.

The origin of this receptor is a human donor with aplastic anemia. The sample comprised sorted CD4+, CD8+, or CD8+CD57+ T cells (not recorded which) from PBMCs. The chain is built from TRBV4-3 and TRBJ2-7; tentatively, D is TRBD2 (5 bases). The chain's CDR3 is CASSQGTPGAYEQYF. In DNA, the CDR3 is TGCGCCAGCAGCCAAGGGACTCCCGGGGCCTACGAGCAGTACTTC.